This TCR beta chain comes out of a study of cytomegalovirus exposure and HLA in healthy donors. PCR used 60 Vbeta primers and 13 Jbeta primers. The data were produced by immunoSEQ multiplex PCR, yet TCRdb's version contains in-frame clones alone and is incomplete. Here the sample spans around 110,000 clones, 60% to 70% being singletons. The donors, nominally healthy at sampling, likely had unrecorded immune exposures. This clone was picked up one time. The receptor comes from a woman aged 40-49 years in good health and CMV-seropositive. Sample: PBMCs.

CDR3 coding DNA: TGTGCCAGTAAGGGTTCAGGGACTTACGAGCAGTACTTC. Protein: CASKGSGTYEQYF. This sequence joins TRBV19 and TRBJ2-7; D may be TRBD2 (6 bases). Germline CDR1 LNHDA, CDR2 SQIVND (reference sequence). The CDR3 covers 13 residues. The V end lost 7 bases, the J end lost 4 bases, and 14 bases lay between the germline ends.